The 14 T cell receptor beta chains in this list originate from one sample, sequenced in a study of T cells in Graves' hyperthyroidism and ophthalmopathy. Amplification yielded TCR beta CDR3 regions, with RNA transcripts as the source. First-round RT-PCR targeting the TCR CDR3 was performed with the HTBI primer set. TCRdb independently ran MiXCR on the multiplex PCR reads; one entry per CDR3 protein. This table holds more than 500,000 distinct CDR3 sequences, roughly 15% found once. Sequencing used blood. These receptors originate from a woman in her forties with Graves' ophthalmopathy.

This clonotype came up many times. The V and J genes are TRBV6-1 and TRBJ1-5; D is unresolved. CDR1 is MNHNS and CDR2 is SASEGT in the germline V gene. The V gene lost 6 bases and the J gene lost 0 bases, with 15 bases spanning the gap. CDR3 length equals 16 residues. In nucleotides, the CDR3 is TGTGCCAGCAGGGGTCCGGGATCTCTTAGCAATCAGCCCCAGCATTTT. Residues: CASRGPGSLSNQPQHF.

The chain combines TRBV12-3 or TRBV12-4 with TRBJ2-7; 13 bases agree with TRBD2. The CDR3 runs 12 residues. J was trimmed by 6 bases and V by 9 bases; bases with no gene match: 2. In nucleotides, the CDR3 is TGTGCCAGTACTAGCGGGGGGGTCGAGCAGTACTTC. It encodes CASTSGGVEQYF.

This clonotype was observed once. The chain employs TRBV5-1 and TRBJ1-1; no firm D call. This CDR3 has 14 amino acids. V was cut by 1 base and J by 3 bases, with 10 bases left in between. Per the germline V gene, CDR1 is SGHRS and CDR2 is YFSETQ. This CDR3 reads CASSLLGWDTEAFF. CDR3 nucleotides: TGCGCCAGCAGCTTGTTAGGGTGGGACACTGAAGCTTTCTTT.

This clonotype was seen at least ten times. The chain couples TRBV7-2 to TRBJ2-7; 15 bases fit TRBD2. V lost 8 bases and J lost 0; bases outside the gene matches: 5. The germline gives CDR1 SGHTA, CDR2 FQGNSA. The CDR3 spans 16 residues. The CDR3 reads CASGLAGGISSYEQYF. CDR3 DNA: TGTGCCAGCGGACTAGCGGGAGGGATTAGCTCCTACGAGCAGTACTTC.

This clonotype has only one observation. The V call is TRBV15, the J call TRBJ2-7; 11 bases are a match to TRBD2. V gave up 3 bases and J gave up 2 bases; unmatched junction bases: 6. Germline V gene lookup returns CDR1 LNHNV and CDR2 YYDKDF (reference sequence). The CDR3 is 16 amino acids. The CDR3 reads CATSSSEGLAAYEQYF. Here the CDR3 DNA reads TGTGCCACCAGCAGTTCTGAGGGACTAGCGGCCTACGAGCAGTACTTC.

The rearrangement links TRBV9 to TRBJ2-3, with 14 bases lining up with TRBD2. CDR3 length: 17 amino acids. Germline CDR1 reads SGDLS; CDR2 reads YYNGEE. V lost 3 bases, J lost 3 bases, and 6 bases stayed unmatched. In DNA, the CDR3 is TGTGCCAGCAGCGAGGGACTAGCGGGAGTTGGTACAGATACGCAGTATTTT. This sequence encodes CASSEGLAGVGTDTQYF.

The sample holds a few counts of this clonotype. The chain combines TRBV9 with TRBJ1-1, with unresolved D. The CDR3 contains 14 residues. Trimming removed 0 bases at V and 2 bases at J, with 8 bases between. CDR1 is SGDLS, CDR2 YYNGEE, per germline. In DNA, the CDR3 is TGTGCCAGCAGCGTAGGCAGAATTAACACTGAAGCTTTCTTT. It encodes CASSVGRINTEAFF.

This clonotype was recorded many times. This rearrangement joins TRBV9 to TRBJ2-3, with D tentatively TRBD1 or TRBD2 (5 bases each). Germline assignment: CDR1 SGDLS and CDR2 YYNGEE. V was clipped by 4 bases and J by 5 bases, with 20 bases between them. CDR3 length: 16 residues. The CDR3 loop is CASSFSPGAGGDTQYF. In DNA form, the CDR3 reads TGTGCCAGCAGCTTCTCCCCCGGGGCTGGGGGAGATACGCAGTATTTT.

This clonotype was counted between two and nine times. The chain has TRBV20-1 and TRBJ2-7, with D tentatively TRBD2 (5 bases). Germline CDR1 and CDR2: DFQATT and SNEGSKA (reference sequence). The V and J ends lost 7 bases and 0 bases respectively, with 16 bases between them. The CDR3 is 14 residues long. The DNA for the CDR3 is TGCAGTGTTGCACCCGGGATTCTCTCCTACGAGCAGTACTTC. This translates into CSVAPGILSYEQYF.

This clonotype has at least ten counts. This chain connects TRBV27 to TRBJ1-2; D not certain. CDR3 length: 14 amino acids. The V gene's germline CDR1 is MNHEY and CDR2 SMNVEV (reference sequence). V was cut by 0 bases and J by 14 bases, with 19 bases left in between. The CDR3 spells CASSLSGRQRIATF. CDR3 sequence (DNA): TGTGCCAGCAGTTTATCTGGTCGGCAGCGTATAGCAACCTTC.

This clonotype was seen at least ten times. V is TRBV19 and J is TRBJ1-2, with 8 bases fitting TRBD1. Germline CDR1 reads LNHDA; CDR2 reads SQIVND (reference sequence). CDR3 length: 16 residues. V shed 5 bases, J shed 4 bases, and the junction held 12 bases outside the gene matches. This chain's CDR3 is CASSSHQGARVYGYTF. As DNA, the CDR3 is TGTGCCAGTAGTTCGCACCAGGGGGCGCGAGTCTATGGCTACACCTTC.

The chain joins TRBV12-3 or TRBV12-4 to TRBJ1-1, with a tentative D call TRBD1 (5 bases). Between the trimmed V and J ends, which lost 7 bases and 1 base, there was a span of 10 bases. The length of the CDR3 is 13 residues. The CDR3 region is CASNEQANTEAFF. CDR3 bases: TGTGCCAGCAACGAACAGGCGAACACTGAAGCTTTCTTT.

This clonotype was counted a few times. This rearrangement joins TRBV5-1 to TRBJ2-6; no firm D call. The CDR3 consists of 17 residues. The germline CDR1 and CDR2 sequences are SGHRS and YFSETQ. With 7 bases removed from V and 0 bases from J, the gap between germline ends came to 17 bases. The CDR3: CASGTIPLPSGANVLTF. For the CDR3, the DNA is TGCGCCAGCGGAACAATACCCCTGCCCTCTGGGGCCAACGTCCTGACTTTC. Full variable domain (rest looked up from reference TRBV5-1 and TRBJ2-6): KAGVTQTPRYLIKTRGQQVTLSCSPISGHRSVSWYQQTPGQGLQFLFEYFSETQRNKGNFPGRFSGRQFSNSRSEMNVSTLELGDSALYLCASGTIPLPSGANVLTFGAGSRLTVL.

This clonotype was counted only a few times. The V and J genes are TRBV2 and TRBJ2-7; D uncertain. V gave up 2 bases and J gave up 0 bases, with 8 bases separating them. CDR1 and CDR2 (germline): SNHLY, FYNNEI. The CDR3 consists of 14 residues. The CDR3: CASSERTHSYEQYF. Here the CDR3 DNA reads TGTGCCAGCAGTGAAAGGACCCACTCCTACGAGCAGTACTTC.